The 14 T cell receptor beta chains below all came from one sample that was sequenced in a study of blood T cell repertoires in COVID-19. Sequencing used immunoSEQ multiplex PCR; TCRdb keeps in-frame clones, though not all of them. This sample has a few hundred thousand clones, with over 75% found just once. Sequencing was done on a sample of peripheral blood. The receptors were gathered from a woman aged 50 to 60 with acute or convalescent COVID-19.

The table lists this clone with a few counts. The J gene is TRBJ2-7, the V gene TRBV4-3; the match to TRBD2 covers 11 bases. J was trimmed by 4 bases and V by 0 bases; bases with no gene match: 2. CDR3 size: 15 residues. In germline, CDR1 is LGHNA, CDR2 YSLEER. The DNA of the CDR3 is TGCGCCAGCAGCCAAGAGTCTAGCGGGGGGTACGAGCAGTACTTC. It is translated as CASSQESSGGYEQYF.

V gene TRBV27 combines with J gene TRBJ1-1; D perhaps matches TRBD1 (5 bases). The V gene's germline CDR1 is MNHEY and CDR2 SMNVEV (reference sequence). The CDR3 length is 14 residues. The V end lost 3 bases, the J end lost 4 bases, and 12 bases lay between the germline ends. CDR3 nucleotides: TGTGCCAGCAGTTTTCAGGGCCCGATCACTGAAGCTTTCTTT. This translates into CASSFQGPITEAFF.

CDR3 loop: CASSSGLGINTDTQYF. DNA of the CDR3: TGCGCCAGCAGTTCAGGACTAGGGATTAACACAGATACGCAGTATTTT. The rearrangement links TRBV4-3 to TRBJ2-3, with TRBD2 matching over 7 bases. CDR1 is LGHNA, CDR2 YSLEER, per germline. The V segment lost 6 bases and the J segment 2 bases; nucleotides outside the gene matches: 11. CDR3 length equals 16 residues.

The chain joins TRBV29-1 to TRBJ2-5, with 7 bases that match TRBD2. V dropped 2 bases and J dropped 3; count of bases not matched to a gene: 3. This CDR3 has 13 residues. Germline CDR1 reads SQVTM; CDR2 reads ANQGSEA. The CDR3 spells CSVETAGEETQYF. For the CDR3, the DNA is TGCAGCGTTGAAACGGCGGGAGAAGAGACCCAGTACTTC.

The V call is TRBV6-6, the J call TRBJ2-7; a possible D gene is TRBD2 (5 bases). The germline V gene encodes CDR1 MNHNY and CDR2 SVGAGI (reference sequence). Trimming stripped 6 bases from V and 0 bases from J, with 18 bases between. CDR3 length: 16 residues. The CDR3: CASSPQGGLTSYEQYF. Here the CDR3 DNA reads TGTGCCAGCAGCCCACAAGGAGGTCTTACCTCCTACGAGCAGTACTTC.

The rearrangement joins TRBV19 to TRBJ2-7; D might be TRBD1 (6 bases). V lost 4 bases and J lost 0, with 13 bases in between. This CDR3 comprises 15 residues. Germline CDR1 reads LNHDA; CDR2 reads SQIVND (reference sequence). The CDR3 protein is CASSTSRGSSYEQYF. CDR3 bases: TGTGCCAGTAGTACCTCTAGGGGGAGCTCCTACGAGCAGTACTTC.

This chain connects TRBV9 to TRBJ2-1; 16 bases are shared with TRBD2. After removal of 4 bases from V and 16 bases from J, the junction contained 8 bases not matched to a gene. The CDR3 is 14 residues long. In germline, CDR1 is SGDLS, CDR2 YYNGEE. The CDR3 spells CASSPGTSGRGFFF. DNA of the CDR3: TGTGCCAGCAGCCCCGGGACTAGCGGGAGGGGATTCTTCTTC.

The chain joins TRBV11-2 to TRBJ2-4; no definite D call. Germline V lookup: CDR1 SGHAT, CDR2 FQNNGV. The CDR3 spans 14 residues. Trimming cost V 5 bases and J 0 bases, with 8 bases left between them. The CDR3 region is CASSTTLAKNIQYF. CDR3 bases: TGTGCCAGCAGCACCACTTTAGCCAAAAACATTCAGTACTTC.

This clone has more than one count but fewer than ten. The chain uses TRBV7-9 and TRBJ2-3, with TRBD1 matching over 11 bases. The length of the CDR3 is 16 residues. Germline V CDR1 and CDR2: SEHNR, FQNEAQ (reference sequence). The V and J ends lost 3 bases and 4 bases, in that order; junction bases with no gene match: 6. CDR3 in amino acids: CASSFPDRGLPDTQYF. CDR3 bases: TGTGCCAGCAGCTTCCCGGACAGGGGGCTCCCAGATACGCAGTATTTT.

The gene calls are TRBV29-1 and TRBJ1-2, with TRBD1 as a possible D gene (5 bases). V was cut by 0 bases and J by 3 bases, with 11 bases left in between. Germline lookup yields CDR1 SQVTM and CDR2 ANQGSEA. The CDR3 is made up of 14 amino acids. CDR3 region: CSVEDLVTDYGYTF. CDR3 in DNA: TGCAGCGTTGAAGATCTGGTGACAGACTATGGCTACACCTTC.

The table lists this clone with a count of one. The CDR3 loop reads CAISAAPGTAGTDTQYF. The CDR3 DNA sequence: TGTGCCATCAGTGCTGCCCCCGGGACAGCCGGCACAGATACGCAGTATTTT. The J gene is TRBJ2-3, the V gene TRBV10-3, with TRBD1 matching 7 bases. V trimming: 4 bases; J trimming: 1 base; junction bases outside the gene matches: 11. CDR3 size: 17 residues. Germline assignment: CDR1 ENHRY and CDR2 SYGVKD.

The rearrangement links TRBV7-9 to TRBJ1-4, with a possible D match to TRBD1 (5 bases). CDR1 SEHNR and CDR2 FQNEAQ come from the germline V gene (reference sequence). The CDR3 length is 16 residues. The germline V and J ends were trimmed by 4 bases and 14 bases, with 26 bases remaining between them. The CDR3 DNA is TGTGCCAGCAGCTCTTACGACAGAACCAAAGATAAAGCCCTGTTTTTT. It is translated as CASSSYDRTKDKALFF.

The CDR3 sequence: CASTERDGNQPQHF. The CDR3, as DNA: TGTGCCAGTACCGAGCGGGACGGCAATCAGCCCCAGCATTTT. The chain recombines TRBV19 with TRBJ1-5; the D gene is possibly TRBD1 (5 bases). Trimming removed 7 bases from V and 2 bases from J, with 12 bases in between. Germline CDR1 LNHDA, CDR2 SQIVND (reference sequence). The CDR3 runs to 14 residues.

The genes are TRBV3-1 (or the pseudogene TRBV3-2) and TRBJ1-3; D unclear. This CDR3 contains 14 residues. Germline V gives CDR1 LGHDT, CDR2 YNNKEL (reference sequence). V lost 1 base to trimming and J lost 0 bases, with 4 bases between them. CDR3 coding DNA: TGTGCCAGCAGCCAAGTATACTCTGGAAACACCATATATTTT. It codes for CASSQVYSGNTIYF.